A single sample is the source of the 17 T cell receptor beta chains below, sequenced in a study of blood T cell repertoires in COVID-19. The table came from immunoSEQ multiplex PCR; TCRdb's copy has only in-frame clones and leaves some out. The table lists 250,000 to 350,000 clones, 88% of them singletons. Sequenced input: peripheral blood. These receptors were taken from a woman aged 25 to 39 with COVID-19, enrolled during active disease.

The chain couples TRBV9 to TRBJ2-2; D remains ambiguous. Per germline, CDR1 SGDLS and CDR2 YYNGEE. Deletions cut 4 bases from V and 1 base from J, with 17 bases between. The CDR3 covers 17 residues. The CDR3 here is CASSLTQSLGNTGELFF. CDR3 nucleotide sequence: TGTGCCAGCAGCCTGACACAGTCTCTGGGGAACACCGGGGAGCTGTTTTTT.

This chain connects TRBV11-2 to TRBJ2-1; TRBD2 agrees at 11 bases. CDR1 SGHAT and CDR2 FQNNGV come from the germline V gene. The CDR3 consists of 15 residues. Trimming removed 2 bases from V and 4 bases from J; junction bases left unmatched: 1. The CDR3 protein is CASSLRTSGYNEQFF. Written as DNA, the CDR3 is TGTGCCAGCAGCTTAAGGACTAGCGGGTACAATGAGCAGTTCTTC.

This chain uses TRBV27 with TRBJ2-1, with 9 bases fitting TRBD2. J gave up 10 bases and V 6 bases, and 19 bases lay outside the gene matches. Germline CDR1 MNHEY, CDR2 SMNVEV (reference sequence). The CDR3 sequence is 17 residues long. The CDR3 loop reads CASSQRTGTSIGREQFF. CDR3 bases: TGTGCCAGCAGCCAACGAACCGGGACTAGCATCGGGCGCGAGCAGTTCTTC.

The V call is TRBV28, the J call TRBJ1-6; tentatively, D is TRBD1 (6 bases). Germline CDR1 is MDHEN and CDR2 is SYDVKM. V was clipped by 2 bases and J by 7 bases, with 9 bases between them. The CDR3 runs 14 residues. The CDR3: CASSLHRVNSPLHF. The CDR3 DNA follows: TGTGCCAGCAGTTTACACAGGGTAAATTCACCCCTCCACTTT.

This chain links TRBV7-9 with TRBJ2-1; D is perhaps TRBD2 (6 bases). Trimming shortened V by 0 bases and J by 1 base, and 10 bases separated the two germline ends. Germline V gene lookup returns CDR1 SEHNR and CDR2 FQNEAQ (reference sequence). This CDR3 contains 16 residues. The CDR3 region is CASSLAREPSYNEQFF. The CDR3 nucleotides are TGTGCCAGCAGCTTAGCGCGGGAACCGTCCTACAATGAGCAGTTCTTC.

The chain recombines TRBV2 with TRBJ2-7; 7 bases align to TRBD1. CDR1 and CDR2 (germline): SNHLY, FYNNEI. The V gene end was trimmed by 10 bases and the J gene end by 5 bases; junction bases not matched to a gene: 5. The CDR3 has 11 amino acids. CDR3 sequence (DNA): TGTGCCACTTACAGGGGCGACGAGCAGTACTTC. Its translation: CATYRGDEQYF.

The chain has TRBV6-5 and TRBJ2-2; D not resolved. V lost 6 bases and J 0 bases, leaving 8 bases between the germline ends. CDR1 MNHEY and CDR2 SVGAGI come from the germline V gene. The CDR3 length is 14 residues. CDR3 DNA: TGTGCCAGCAGGACATACCCGAACACCGGGGAGCTGTTTTTT. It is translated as CASRTYPNTGELFF.

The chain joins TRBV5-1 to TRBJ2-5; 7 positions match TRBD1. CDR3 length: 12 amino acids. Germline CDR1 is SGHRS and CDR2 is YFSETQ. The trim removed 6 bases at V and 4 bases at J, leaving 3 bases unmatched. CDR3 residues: CASTRQGETQYF. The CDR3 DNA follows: TGCGCCAGCACCCGACAGGGAGAGACCCAGTACTTC. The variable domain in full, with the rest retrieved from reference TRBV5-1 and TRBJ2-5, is KAGVTQTPRYLIKTRGQQVTLSCSPISGHRSVSWYQQTPGQGLQFLFEYFSETQRNKGNFPGRFSGRQFSNSRSEMNVSTLELGDSALYLCASTRQGETQYFGPGTRLLVL.

The CDR3 region has the DNA TGTGCCTGGAGTGGTCGGGGGGCGGATTCACCCCTCCACTTT. It is translated as CAWSGRGADSPLHF. J is TRBJ1-6 and V is TRBV30, with D possibly matching TRBD1 (6 bases). Per germline, CDR1 GTSNPN and CDR2 SVGIG (reference sequence). This CDR3 is built from 14 residues. The V and J ends lost 1 base and 8 bases respectively, with 12 bases between them.

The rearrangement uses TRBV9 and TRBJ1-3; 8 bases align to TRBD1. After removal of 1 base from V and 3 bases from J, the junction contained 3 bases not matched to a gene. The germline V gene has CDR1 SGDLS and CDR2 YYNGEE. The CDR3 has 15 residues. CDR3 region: CASSVQGAFGNTIYF. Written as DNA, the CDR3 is TGTGCCAGCAGCGTACAGGGGGCGTTTGGAAACACCATATATTTT. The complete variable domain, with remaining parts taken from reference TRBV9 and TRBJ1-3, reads DSGVTQTPKHLITATGQRVTLRCSPRSGDLSVYWYQQSLDQGLQFLIQYYNGEERAKGNILERFSAQQFPDLHSELNLSSLELGDSALYFCASSVQGAFGNTIYFGEGSWLTVV.

CDR3 sequence (DNA): TGTGCCAGCAGCGGTTCAGTGTCATGGGAGACCCAGTACTTC. It specifies CASSGSVSWETQYF. The rearrangement joins TRBV13 to TRBJ2-5; D gene ambiguous. Germline V gene lookup returns CDR1 PRHDT and CDR2 FYEKMQ (reference sequence). The length of the CDR3 is 14 residues. V gave up 5 bases and J gave up 5 bases, with 15 bases separating them.

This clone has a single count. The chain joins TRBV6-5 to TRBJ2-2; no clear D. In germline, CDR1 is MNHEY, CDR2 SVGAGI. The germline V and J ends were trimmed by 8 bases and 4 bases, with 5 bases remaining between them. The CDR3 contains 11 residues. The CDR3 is CASGLTGELFF. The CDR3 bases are TGTGCCAGCGGGCTCACCGGGGAGCTGTTTTTT.

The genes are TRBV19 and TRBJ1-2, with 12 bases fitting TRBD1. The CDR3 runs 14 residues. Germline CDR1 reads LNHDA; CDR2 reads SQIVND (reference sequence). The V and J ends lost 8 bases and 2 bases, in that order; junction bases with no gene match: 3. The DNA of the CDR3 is TGTGCCAGTGGGGACAGGGGGCTCAACTATGGCTACACCTTC. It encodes CASGDRGLNYGYTF.

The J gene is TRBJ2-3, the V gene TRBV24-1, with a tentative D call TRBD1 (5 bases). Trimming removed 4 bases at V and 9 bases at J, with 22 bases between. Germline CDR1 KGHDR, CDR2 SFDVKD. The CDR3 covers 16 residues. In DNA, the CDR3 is TGTGCCACCAGTGACCCCGGGCAGGGTAGGATTCGGACGCAGTATTTT. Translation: CATSDPGQGRIRTQYF.

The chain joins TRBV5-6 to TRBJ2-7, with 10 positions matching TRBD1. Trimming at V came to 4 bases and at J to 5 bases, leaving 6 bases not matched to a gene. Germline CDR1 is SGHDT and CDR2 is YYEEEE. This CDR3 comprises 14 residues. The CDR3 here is CASSRQGATHEQYF. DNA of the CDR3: TGTGCCAGCAGCAGACAGGGGGCAACTCACGAGCAGTACTTC.

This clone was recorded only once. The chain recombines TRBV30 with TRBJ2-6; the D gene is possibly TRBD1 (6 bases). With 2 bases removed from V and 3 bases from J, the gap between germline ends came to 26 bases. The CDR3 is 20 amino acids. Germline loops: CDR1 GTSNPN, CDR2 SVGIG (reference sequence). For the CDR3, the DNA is TGTGCCTGGAGTAACAAACCCCGGGCAGGGGCCCTCATTGGGGCCAACGTCCTGACTTTC. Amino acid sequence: CAWSNKPRAGALIGANVLTF.

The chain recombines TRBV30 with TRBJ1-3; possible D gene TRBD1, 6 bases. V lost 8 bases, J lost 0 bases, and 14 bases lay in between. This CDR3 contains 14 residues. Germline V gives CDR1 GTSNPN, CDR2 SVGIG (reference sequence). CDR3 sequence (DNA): TGTGCCGCAACGGTGGGACACTCTGGAAACACCATATATTTT. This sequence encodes CAATVGHSGNTIYF.